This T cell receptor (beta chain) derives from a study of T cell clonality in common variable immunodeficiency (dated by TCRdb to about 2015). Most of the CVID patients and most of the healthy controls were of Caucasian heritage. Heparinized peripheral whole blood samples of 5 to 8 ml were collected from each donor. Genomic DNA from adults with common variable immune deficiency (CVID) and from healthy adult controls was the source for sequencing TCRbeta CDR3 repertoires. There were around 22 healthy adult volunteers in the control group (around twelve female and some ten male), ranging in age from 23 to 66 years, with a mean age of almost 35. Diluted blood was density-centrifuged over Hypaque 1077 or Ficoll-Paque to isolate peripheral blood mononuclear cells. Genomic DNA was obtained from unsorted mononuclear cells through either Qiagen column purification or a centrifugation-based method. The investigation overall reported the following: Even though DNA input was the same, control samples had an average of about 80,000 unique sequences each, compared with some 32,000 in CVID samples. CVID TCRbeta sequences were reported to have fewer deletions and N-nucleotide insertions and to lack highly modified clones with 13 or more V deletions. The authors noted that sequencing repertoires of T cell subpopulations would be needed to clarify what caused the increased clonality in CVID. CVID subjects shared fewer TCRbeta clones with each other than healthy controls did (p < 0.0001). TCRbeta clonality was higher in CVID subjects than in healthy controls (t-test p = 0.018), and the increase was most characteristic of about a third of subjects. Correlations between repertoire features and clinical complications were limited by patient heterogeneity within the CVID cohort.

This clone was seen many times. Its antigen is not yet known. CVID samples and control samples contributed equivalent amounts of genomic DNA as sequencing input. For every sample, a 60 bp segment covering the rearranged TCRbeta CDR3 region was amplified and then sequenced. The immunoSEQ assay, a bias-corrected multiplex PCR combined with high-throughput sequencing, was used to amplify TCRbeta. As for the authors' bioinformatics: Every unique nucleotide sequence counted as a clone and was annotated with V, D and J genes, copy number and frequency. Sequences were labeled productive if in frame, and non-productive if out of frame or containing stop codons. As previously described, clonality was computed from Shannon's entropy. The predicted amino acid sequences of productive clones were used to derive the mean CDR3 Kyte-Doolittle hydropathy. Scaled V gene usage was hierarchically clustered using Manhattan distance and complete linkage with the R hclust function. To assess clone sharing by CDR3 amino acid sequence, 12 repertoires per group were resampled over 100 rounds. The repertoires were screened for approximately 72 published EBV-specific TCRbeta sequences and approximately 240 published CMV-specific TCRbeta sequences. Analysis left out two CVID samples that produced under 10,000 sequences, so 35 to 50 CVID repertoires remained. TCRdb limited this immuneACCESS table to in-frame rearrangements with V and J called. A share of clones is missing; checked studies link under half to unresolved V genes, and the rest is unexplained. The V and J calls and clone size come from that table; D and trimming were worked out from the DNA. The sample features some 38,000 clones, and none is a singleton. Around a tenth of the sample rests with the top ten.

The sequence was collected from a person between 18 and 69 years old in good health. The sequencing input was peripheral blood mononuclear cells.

The CDR3 here reads CASSVDRALDGYTF. The CDR3 bases that were read are TGTGCCAGCAGTGTAGACAGGGCCCTTGACGGC. This chain is built from TRBV2 and TRBJ1-2; 7 middle bases align to TRBD1. The CDR3 end falls 3 residues outside the read, so it is completed with the germline J gene. Its CDR3 holds 14 amino acids, cysteine through phenylalanine. Only the CDR3 bases that were read are kept: 33 of them, in frame from base 1. Per the germline V gene, SNHLY is the CDR1 and FYNNEI is the CDR2.